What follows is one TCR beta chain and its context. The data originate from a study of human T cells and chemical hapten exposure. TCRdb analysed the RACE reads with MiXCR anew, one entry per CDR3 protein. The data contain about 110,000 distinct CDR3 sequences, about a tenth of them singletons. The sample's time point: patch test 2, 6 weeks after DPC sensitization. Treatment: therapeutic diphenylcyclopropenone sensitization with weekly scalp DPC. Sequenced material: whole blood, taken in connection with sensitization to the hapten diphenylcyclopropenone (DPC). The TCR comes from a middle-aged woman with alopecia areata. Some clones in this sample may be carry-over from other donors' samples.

CDR3 DNA: TGCAGTGCTGAGCAGCTAGCCAAAAACATTCAGTACTTC. Translating gives CSAEQLAKNIQYF. J is TRBJ2-4 and V is TRBV20-1; D is unresolved. CDR1 is DFQATT and CDR2 is SNEGSKA in the germline V gene (reference sequence). Trimming removed 5 bases at V and 0 bases at J, with 8 bases between. CDR3 length equals 13 residues.